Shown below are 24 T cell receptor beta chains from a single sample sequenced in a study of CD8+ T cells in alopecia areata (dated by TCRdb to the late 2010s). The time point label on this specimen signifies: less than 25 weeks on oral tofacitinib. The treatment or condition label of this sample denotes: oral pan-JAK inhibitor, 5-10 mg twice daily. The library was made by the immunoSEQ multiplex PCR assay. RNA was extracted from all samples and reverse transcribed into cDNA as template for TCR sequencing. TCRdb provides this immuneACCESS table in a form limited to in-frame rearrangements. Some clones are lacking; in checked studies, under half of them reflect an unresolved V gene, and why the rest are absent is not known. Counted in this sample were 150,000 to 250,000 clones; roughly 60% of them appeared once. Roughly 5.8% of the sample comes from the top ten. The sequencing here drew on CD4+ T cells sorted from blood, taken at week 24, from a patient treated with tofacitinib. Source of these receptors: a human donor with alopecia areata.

The CDR3 reads CATSRAGGRISGANVLTF. In nucleotides, the CDR3 is TGTGCCACCAGCAGAGCTGGAGGGAGGATCTCTGGGGCCAACGTCCTGACTTTC. This sequence joins TRBV15 and TRBJ2-6; possibly TRBD2 for D (6 bases). V was pared by 1 base and J by 0 bases, with 13 bases between. The germline CDR1 and CDR2 sequences are LNHNV and YYDKDF (reference sequence). The CDR3 length is 18 residues.

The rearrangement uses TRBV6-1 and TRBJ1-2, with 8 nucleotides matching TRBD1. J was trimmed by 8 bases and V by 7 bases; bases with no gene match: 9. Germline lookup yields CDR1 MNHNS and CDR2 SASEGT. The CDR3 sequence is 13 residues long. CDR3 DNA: TGTGCCAGCACCCCCAGGACAGGGACAGGCTACACCTTC. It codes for CASTPRTGTGYTF.

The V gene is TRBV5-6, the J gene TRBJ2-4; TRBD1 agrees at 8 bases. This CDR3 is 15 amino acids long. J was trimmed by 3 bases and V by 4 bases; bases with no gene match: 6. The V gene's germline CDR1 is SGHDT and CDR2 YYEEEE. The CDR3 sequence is CASSPGQANKNIQYF. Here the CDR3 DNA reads TGTGCCAGCAGCCCGGGACAGGCAAACAAAAACATTCAGTACTTC.

The CDR3 region has the DNA TGTGCCAGCAGTCCCGTCGGGAACTTCATGAACACTGAAGCTTTCTTT. Translating it yields CASSPVGNFMNTEAFF. The J gene is TRBJ1-1, the V gene TRBV2; D ambiguous. The CDR3 contains 16 residues. Trimming took 5 bases from V and 0 from J, leaving 16 bases between them. Germline V gene data show CDR1 as SNHLY and CDR2 as FYNNEI. Using reference TRBV2 and TRBJ1-1 for the parts outside the CDR3, the full variable domain is EPEVTQTPSHQVTQMGQEVILRCVPISNHLYFYWYRQILGQKVEFLVSFYNNEISEKSEIFDDQFSVERPDGSNFTLKIRSTKLEDSAMYFCASSPVGNFMNTEAFFGQGTRLTVV.

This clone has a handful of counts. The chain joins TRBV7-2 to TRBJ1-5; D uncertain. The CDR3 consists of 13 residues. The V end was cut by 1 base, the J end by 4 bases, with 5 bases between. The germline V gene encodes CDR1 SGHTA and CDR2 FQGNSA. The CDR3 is CASSLDWNQPQHF. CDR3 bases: TGTGCCAGCAGCTTAGACTGGAATCAGCCCCAGCATTTT.

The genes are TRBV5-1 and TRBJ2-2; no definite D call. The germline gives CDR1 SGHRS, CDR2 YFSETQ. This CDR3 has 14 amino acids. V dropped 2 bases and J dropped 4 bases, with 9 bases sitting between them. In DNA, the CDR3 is TGCGCCAGCAGCTTCCTACAGTCCACCGGGGAGCTGTTTTTT. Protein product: CASSFLQSTGELFF.

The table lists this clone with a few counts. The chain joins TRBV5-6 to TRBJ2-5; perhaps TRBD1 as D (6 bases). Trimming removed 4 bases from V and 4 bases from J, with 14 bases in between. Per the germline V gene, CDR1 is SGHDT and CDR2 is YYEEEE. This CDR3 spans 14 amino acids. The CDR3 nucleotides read TGTGCCAGCAGCGTTACCGGGACACTAGAGACCCAGTACTTC. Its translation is CASSVTGTLETQYF.

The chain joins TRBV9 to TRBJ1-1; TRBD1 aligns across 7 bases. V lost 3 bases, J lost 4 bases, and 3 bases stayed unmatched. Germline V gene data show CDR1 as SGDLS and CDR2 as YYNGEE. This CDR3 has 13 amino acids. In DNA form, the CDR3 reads TGTGCCAGCAGCGGCAGGGGGGGCACTGAAGCTTTCTTT. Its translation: CASSGRGGTEAFF.

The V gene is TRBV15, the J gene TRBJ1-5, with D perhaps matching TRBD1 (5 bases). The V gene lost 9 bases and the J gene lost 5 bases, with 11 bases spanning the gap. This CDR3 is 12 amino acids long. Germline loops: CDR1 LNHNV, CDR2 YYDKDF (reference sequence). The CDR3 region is CATRVGDQPQHF. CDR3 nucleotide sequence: TGTGCCACAAGGGTGGGGGATCAGCCCCAGCATTTT.

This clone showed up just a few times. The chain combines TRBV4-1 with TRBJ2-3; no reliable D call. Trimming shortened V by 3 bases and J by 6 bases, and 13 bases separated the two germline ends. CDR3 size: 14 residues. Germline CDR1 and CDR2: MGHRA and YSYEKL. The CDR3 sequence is CASSHPPLLDTQYF. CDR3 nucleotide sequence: TGCGCCAGCAGCCACCCCCCGCTCTTGGATACGCAGTATTTT.

The CDR3 DNA follows: TGTGCCAGCAGCTTAGGAGAGAGCCCGCGGACTGAAGCTTTCTTT. Translation: CASSLGESPRTEAFF. The chain uses TRBV7-9 and TRBJ1-1, with unresolved D. V was cut by 1 base and J by 5 bases, with 14 bases left in between. Per germline, CDR1 SEHNR and CDR2 FQNEAQ (reference sequence). This CDR3 spans 15 amino acids. Using reference TRBV7-9 and TRBJ1-1 for the parts outside the CDR3, the full variable domain is DTGVSQNPRHKITKRGQNVTFRCDPISEHNRLYWYRQTLGQGPEFLTYFQNEAQLEKSRLLSDRFSAERPKGSFSTLEIQRTEQGDSAMYLCASSLGESPRTEAFFGQGTRLTVV.

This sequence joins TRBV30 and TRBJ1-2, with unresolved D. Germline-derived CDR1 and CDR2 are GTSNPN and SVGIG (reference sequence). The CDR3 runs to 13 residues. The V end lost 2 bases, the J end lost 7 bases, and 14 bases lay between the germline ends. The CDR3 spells CAWSPTLQSGYTF. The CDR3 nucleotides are TGTGCCTGGAGTCCGACCCTACAGAGTGGCTACACCTTC.

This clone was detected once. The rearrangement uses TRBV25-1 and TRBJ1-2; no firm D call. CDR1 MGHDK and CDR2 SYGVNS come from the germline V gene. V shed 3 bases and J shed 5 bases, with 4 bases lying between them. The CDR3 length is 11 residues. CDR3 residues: CASSDGYGYTF. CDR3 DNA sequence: TGTGCCAGCAGTGATGGGTATGGCTACACCTTC.

The CDR3 protein is CASKPGQDYEQYF. DNA of the CDR3: TGTGCCAGCAAGCCGGGACAGGACTACGAGCAGTACTTC. J is TRBJ2-7 and V is TRBV6-5, with 8 nucleotides matching TRBD1. Looked up from germline, CDR1 is MNHEY and CDR2 is SVGAGI. V gave up 7 bases and J gave up 3 bases; unmatched junction bases: 5. The CDR3 contains 13 residues.

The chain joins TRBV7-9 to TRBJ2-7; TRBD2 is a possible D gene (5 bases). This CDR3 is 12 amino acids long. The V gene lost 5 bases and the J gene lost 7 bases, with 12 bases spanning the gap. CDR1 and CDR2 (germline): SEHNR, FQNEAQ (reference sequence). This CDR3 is CASSPLAQEQYF. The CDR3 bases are TGTGCCAGCAGCCCTCTAGCCCAAGAGCAGTACTTC.

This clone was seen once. Here the CDR3 reads CASSLAPGGNEQFF. CDR3 sequence (DNA): TGTGCCAGCAGCTTAGCCCCGGGGGGTAATGAGCAGTTCTTC. The chain is built from TRBV7-2 and TRBJ2-1; TRBD2 matches 7 bases. The germline CDR1 and CDR2 sequences are SGHTA and FQGNSA. This CDR3 is 14 amino acids long. With V trimmed by 0 bases and J by 7 bases, 3 bases remained unmatched. Complete variable domain (other parts from reference TRBV7-2 and TRBJ2-1): GAGVSQSPSNKVTEKGKDVELRCDPISGHTALYWYRQSLGQGLEFLIYFQGNSAPDKSGLPSDRFSAERTGGSVSTLTIQRTQQEDSAVYLCASSLAPGGNEQFFGPGTRLTVL.

CDR3 sequence: CASSLSSGRDSSYNEQFF. The CDR3 nucleotides read TGTGCCAGCAGTTTGTCTAGCGGGAGGGACAGCTCCTACAATGAGCAGTTCTTC. The rearrangement joins TRBV28 to TRBJ2-1; 12 nucleotides agree with TRBD2. V shed 3 bases and J 0 bases; nucleotides not matched to a gene: 6. The germline V gene encodes CDR1 MDHEN and CDR2 SYDVKM. The CDR3 length is 18 residues.

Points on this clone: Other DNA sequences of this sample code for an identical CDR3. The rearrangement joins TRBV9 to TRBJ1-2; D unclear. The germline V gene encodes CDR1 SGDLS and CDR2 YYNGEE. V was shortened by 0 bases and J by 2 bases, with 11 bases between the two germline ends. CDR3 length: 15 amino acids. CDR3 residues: CASSVGGRANYGYTF. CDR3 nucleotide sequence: TGTGCCAGCAGCGTAGGCGGGAGAGCGAACTATGGCTACACCTTC.

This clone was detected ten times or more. The CDR3 DNA follows: TGTGCCAGCAGCTCCGAACTAGCGGGGGGGCAGGAAGAGACCCAGTACTTC. This encodes CASSSELAGGQEETQYF. J is TRBJ2-5 and V is TRBV7-9, with 13 positions matching TRBD2. Looked up from germline, CDR1 is SEHNR and CDR2 is FQNEAQ (reference sequence). J was trimmed by 3 bases and V by 4 bases; bases with no gene match: 8. The CDR3 consists of 17 residues.

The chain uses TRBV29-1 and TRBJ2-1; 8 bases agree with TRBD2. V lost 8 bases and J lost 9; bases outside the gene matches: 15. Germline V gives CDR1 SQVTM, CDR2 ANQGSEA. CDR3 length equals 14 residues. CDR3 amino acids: CSFDTSGALVEQFF. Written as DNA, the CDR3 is TGCAGCTTCGATACTAGCGGCGCCTTGGTTGAGCAGTTCTTC.

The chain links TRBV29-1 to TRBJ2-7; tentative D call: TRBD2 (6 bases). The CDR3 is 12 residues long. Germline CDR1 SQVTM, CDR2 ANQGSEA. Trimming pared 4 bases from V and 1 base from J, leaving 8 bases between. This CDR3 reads CSVVGTSYEQYF. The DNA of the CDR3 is TGCAGCGTTGTGGGGACTTCCTACGAGCAGTACTTC.

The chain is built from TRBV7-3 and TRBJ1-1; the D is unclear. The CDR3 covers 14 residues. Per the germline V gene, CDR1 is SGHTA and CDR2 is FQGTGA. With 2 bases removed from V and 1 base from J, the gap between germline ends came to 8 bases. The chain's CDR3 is CASSLSGKNTEAFF. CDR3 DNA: TGTGCCAGCAGCTTATCTGGCAAGAACACTGAAGCTTTCTTT.

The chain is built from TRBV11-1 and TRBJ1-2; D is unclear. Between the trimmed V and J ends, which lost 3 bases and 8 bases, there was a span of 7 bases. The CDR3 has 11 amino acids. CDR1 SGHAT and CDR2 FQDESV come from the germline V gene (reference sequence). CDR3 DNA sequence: TGTGCCAGCAGCTTTCTGGGCGGCTACACCTTC. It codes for CASSFLGGYTF.

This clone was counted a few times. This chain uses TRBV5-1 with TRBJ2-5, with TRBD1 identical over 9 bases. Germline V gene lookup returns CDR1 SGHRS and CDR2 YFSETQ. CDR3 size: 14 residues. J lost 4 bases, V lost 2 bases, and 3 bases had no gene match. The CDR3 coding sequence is TGCGCCAGCAGCTTACCGACAGGGGGAGAGACCCAGTACTTC. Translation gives CASSLPTGGETQYF. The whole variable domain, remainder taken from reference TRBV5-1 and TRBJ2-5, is KAGVTQTPRYLIKTRGQQVTLSCSPISGHRSVSWYQQTPGQGLQFLFEYFSETQRNKGNFPGRFSGRQFSNSRSEMNVSTLELGDSALYLCASSLPTGGETQYFGPGTRLLVL.